This T cell receptor beta chain comes out of a study of blood T cell repertoires in COVID-19. On the study more broadly: Samples taken during acute and convalescent COVID-19 were collected in the United States, Italy and Spain.

V was cut by 1 base and J by 7 bases, with 8 bases left in between. The CDR3 runs to 13 residues. CDR1 SEHNR and CDR2 FQNEAQ come from the germline V gene (reference sequence). TCRdb keeps only in-frame clones here, not all; method: immunoSEQ multiplex PCR. The sample holds some 270,000 clones, about 85% seen once. The chain links TRBV7-9 to TRBJ2-1; no clear D gene. Sequencing input: peripheral blood. This TCR derives from a human donor with COVID-19, enrolled during active disease. The donor label of this sample is uncertain. The CDR3 region is CASSLERRNEQFF. The CDR3, as DNA: TGTGCCAGCAGCTTAGAGAGGCGAAATGAGCAGTTCTTC. Full variable domain (remainder filled in from reference TRBV7-9 and TRBJ2-1): DTGVSQNPRHKITKRGQNVTFRCDPISEHNRLYWYRQTLGQGPEFLTYFQNEAQLEKSRLLSDRFSAERPKGSFSTLEIQRTEQGDSAMYLCASSLERRNEQFFGPGTRLTVL.